This TCR beta chain is from a study of radiation and T cells in renal cell carcinoma. Treatment reported: treatment-naive control, cytoreductive nephrectomy. Libraries were prepared by immunoSEQ multiplex PCR; TCRdb keeps only in-frame clonotypes and omits some of them. There are more than 9,500 clones in the sample; less than 75% occur only once, and roughly 19% lies in the top ten. Germline V gives CDR1 SGHRS, CDR2 YFSETQ. Trimming took 0 bases from V and 6 from J; bases not matched to a gene: 8. This CDR3 comprises 15 residues. Sequenced material: tumor tissue, taken from a patient whose treatment was nephrectomy without radiotherapy. This rearrangement joins TRBV5-1 to TRBJ1-1; 7 bases fit TRBD1. The receptor was isolated from a woman older than 75 with renal cell carcinoma. CDR3 DNA sequence: TGCGCCAGCAGCTTGGTACAGGGGATATACGCTGAAGCTTTCTTT. This sequence encodes CASSLVQGIYAEAFF.